This entry concerns a single T cell receptor (beta chain). The antigen is unknown. The source of the sample is a study of cytomegalovirus exposure and HLA in healthy donors. Findings of the study overall: Associated with HLA alleles at 0.05 false discovery rate in a later analysis were around 17,000 TCR beta sequences. Presence/absence results assume similar sequencing depth per donor, which may not hold.

CDR3 size: 14 residues. Germline trimming cut 6 bases from V and 2 bases from J; bases unmatched to any gene: 6. Germline assignment: CDR1 MGHRA and CDR2 YSYEKL. The PCR contained 60 Vbeta and 13 Jbeta primers. The assay was immunoSEQ multiplex PCR, and TCRdb's table has in-frame clones only and misses some. Of 75,000 to 100,000 clones in the sample, 69% were seen once. This TCR came from a female donor in good health and CMV-seronegative. V gene TRBV4-1 combines with J gene TRBJ1-2; 7 positions match TRBD1. Material: PBMCs. CDR3 sequence (DNA): TGCGCCAGCAGACGACAGGGAGAGAACTATGGCTACACCTTC. This gives the protein CASRRQGENYGYTF.